This T cell receptor (beta chain) originates from a study of vaccination and CD4 T cells after COVID-19 (dated by TCRdb to between 2021 and 2024). In terms of the full investigation: Convalescent patients had a positive SARS-CoV-2 result on nasal swab PCR, and of these patients, some ten had mild disease and one had severe disease. Six males and four females were included in the convalescent cohort, with two Hispanic individuals, seven Caucasians, two Asians and one multiracial person represented. Participants received two doses of either the Pfizer-BioNTech BNT162b2 vaccine (n=8) or the Moderna mRNA-1273 vaccine (n=2). Post-COVID blood samples were collected from convalescent patients a median of roughly 100 days after diagnosis, with a range of about 30 to 161 days. Post-vaccine blood samples were collected a median of around 2.5 months after the second vaccine dose, ranging from about 13 to 250 days. The cultures were stimulated with overlapping spike peptide pools from SARS-CoV-2 and from the common cold coronaviruses HCoV-NL63, HCoV-OC43 and HCoV-229E. Control cultures received a CEFX viral epitope pool as the positive control, an HIV-1 Nef peptide pool as the negative control, or no peptide. The spike-specific CD4+ TCR repertoire was compared before and after mRNA vaccination in approximately 9 COVID-19 convalescent patients and a handful of infection-naive healthy vaccine recipients.

Study-level results and caveats: Of the vaccine-specific clones in convalescent patients, 304 of 307, or nearly all, reacted only to SARS-CoV-2 spike and did not cross-react with common cold coronaviruses. The number of convalescent patients in the study was relatively small, and the study did not examine early timepoints following natural infection. Although the median number of SARS-CoV-2-reactive clonotypes went up from roughly 23 after infection to 30 to 45 after vaccination, the increase was not significant. In convalescent patients, a median roughly 85% of post-vaccine SARS-CoV-2-reactive clones were detected only after vaccination, and vaccine-specific priming was suggested by this finding.

As for this clonotype: Its antigen has not been determined. The sample holds no much larger clone one base away, and base qualities are not on file.

The label giving this sample's treatment or condition can be read as: roughly 10-day PBMC culture with coronavirus spike peptide pools or control peptides (ViraFEST assay). To expand antigen-specific T cells with peptide pools and then pick out the expanded clonotypes through TCR sequencing, the study relied on the ViraFEST assay. Positive SARS-CoV-2 PCR tests in the convalescent patients dated from March to December 2020, before Alpha, Beta and Delta variants emerged in the United States. Each well held approximately 2 million PBMCs cultured in IMDM containing about 5% human AB serum and about 10 IU/ml IL-2, with 8 to 10 ug/ml peptide pools added. Half of the culture medium was replaced with fresh IL-2-containing medium on days 3 and 7. CD4+ T cells were isolated after roughly 9 days of culture through negative selection using the EasySep CD4+ T cell isolation kit. Ficoll-Paque Plus gradient centrifugation was used to isolate PBMCs from whole blood, and the isolated PBMCs were then either used fresh or cryopreserved at -140C. Each culture condition was generally run in triplicate wells.

The receptor library was made with PCR. DNA from cultured CD4+ T cells underwent TCR sequencing with the Oncomine TCR Beta short-read assay at the Johns Hopkins FTIC core. Genomic DNA was extracted from the cultured CD4+ T cells with the QIAamp micro DNA kit. Oncomine TCR Beta libraries from cultured CD4+ T cells were pooled with unique dual indexes and sequenced on an Illumina iSeq 100. As for the original processing: Non-productive sequences were removed, and CDR3s that did not start with C, did not end with F or W, or were shorter than 7 amino acids were discarded. Antigen-specific clonotypes were identified with the MANAFEST web application by comparing peptide-stimulated wells with reference and other culture wells. To be called positive, a clone needed an FDR below 0.05, an odds ratio above 5, and a productive frequency above 0.1% in at least two of three replicate wells. Clonotypes that were significantly expanded in both SARS-CoV-2 spike wells and at least one common cold coronavirus spike condition were defined as cross-reactive. Similarity between CDR3 sequences was evaluated in R version 3.6.1 using Levenshtein distances (stringdist) and unrooted phylogenetic trees (ape). TCRdb took the public reads, trimmed them with fastp at Q25, ran MiXCR for clone calling and kept in-frame beta chains. For every CDR3 protein sequence, its rows merge into one entry that carries the most common genes and DNA. The V and J calls were determined by TCRdb, not by the authors. For this sample there are about 9,900 distinct CDR3 sequences; approximately 51% appear just once. Roughly two fifths of the sample is in the top ten clones.

The germline V gene (reference sequence) specifies SGHNT as CDR1 and YYREEE as CDR2. V is trimmed back by 4 bases and J by 5 bases, and the junction contains 5 bases that no gene match accounts for. Inclusive of the bounding cysteine and phenylalanine, the CDR3 is 14 residues long. The retained sequence is limited to the CDR3, 42 bases, with the frame set at the first base. In this chain, TRBV5-4 is recombined with TRBJ2-2; 7 bases in the junction line up with TRBD2. Sequencing was performed on CD4+ T cells from blood, cultured in vitro. The sequence was collected from a human donor who had recovered from COVID-19. The nucleotides read TGTGCCAGCAGCCCCGGGGGGAGGACCGGGGAGCTGTTTTTT. The resulting protein is CASSPGGRTGELFF.